This entry features one T cell receptor beta chain sequence. Its recognized antigen is unknown. Per-base qualities were not stored, and no clone one base away is much larger. The data belong to a study of T cells in pancreatic ductal adenocarcinoma (dated by TCRdb to about 2017). At the level of the whole study: Seeking insight into the adaptive T-cell response that arises naturally, the researchers examined how many CD8+ T cells infiltrated tumors of resected pancreatic ductal adenocarcinoma, where they sat, and what features they had, alongside the same properties of suppressive cells. General conclusions and limits of the study: Tumor versus blood clonality comparisons may be biased because tumors are enriched in CD45RO+ effector rather than naive T cells, biasing toward lower diversity. No significant difference in T-cell clonality was found between tumor and blood, with mean clonality of approximately 0.11 in tumors and 0.072 in blood. Since most people with pancreatic cancer show up with disease that cannot be operated on, the resected cohort was biased toward the minority who had early-stage disease. Blood samples had more total productive templates and 6 to 10-fold more unique clonotypes than tumor samples.

The immunoSEQ hsTCRB kit was used to amplify TCR beta CDR3 regions from genomic DNA. High-throughput TRB CDR3 sequencing was performed on an Illumina HiSeq system. As for the authors' bioinformatics: The immunoSEQ software was used to analyze the sequencing reads, and any nonproductive sequences containing premature stops or frame-shifts were left out. To calculate repertoire clonality, Shannon entropy was normalized by log2 of the number of unique productive sequences, and that value was subtracted from one. TCRdb provides this immuneACCESS table in a form limited to in-frame rearrangements. Some clones are lacking; in checked studies, under half of them reflect an unresolved V gene, and why the rest are absent is not known. The DNA was the basis for D and trimming; V, J and clone size are from that table. This sample has 8,500 to 9,500 clones in its table, and roughly nine tenths of those were observed once. Together, the top ten hold 3.1% of the sample.

Pancreatic ductal adenocarcinoma patients who had undergone surgery without neoadjuvant therapy were selected. Peripheral blood was collected in heparin tubes, from which PBMCs were isolated by histopaque density gradient and cryopreserved in about 10% DMSO. Using the DNeasy Blood and Tissue Kit along with Proteinase K and RNase treatment, genomic DNA was extracted from 6 or 7 PBMC specimens and roughly nine flash-frozen tumor specimens. The CDR3 holds 14 amino acids from the cysteine to the phenylalanine. Of the read, only the CDR3 DNA is kept; its 42 bases are in frame from base 1. From a lookup of the germline V gene (reference sequence), CDR1 and CDR2 are SEHNR and FQNEAQ. Trimming leaves V shorter by 8 bases and J shorter by 4 bases, with the junction holding 6 bases beyond the gene matches.

Recombination joined TRBV7-9 with TRBJ2-2, with TRBD1 identical over 8 junction bases. The sample comprised PBMCs. The clonotype was recovered from a human donor with pancreatic ductal adenocarcinoma. The encoded CDR3 is CASLTGAFTGELFF. The DNA reads as follows: TGTGCCAGCCTGACAGGGGCTTTCACCGGGGAGCTGTTTTTT.